This note documents a single TCR beta chain sequence. These data originate in a study of blood T cells in healthy people across ages. From germline, CDR1 is SGHDT and CDR2 YYEEEE. The CDR3 runs 15 residues. V gave up 4 bases and J gave up 3 bases, with 13 bases separating them. Every donor contributed about 10 milliliters of peripheral blood by blood draw. Using a J-beta primer mix together with a sample-barcoded 5' primer, a second PCR was run for roughly 7 to 11 cycles. TCRdb processed the 5' RACE reads anew with MiXCR; each CDR3 protein has one entry. The data hold 1,800,000 or so distinct CDR3 sequences, with approximately 40% observed a single time.

The gene calls are TRBV5-6 and TRBJ2-2; a possible D gene is TRBD1 (5 bases). The receptor was derived from a human donor in good health. Input material: blood. The CDR3 region is CASSGVTQDTGELFF. In nucleotides, the CDR3 is TGTGCCAGCAGCGGGGTTACACAGGACACCGGGGAGCTGTTTTTT. The full variable domain, in which reference TRBV5-6 and TRBJ2-2 provide the parts outside the CDR3, is DAGVTQSPTHLIKTRGQQVTLRCSPKSGHDTVSWYQQALGQGPQFIFQYYEEEERQRGNFPDRFSGHQFPNYSSELNVNALLLGDSALYLCASSGVTQDTGELFFGEGSRLTVL.